These 18 T cell receptor beta chains were sequenced from one sample in a study of T cells in Graves' hyperthyroidism and ophthalmopathy. Amplified TCR beta CDR3 regions derived from RNA transcripts. First-round RT-PCR of the TCR CDR3 relied on the HTBI primer set. TCRdb recomputed calls from the multiplex PCR reads with MiXCR, one row per CDR3 protein. The top ten hold more than 20% of the sample, which has 300,000 to 450,000 distinct CDR3 sequences, approximately 12% seen once. Sequenced sample: blood. The receptors shown here come from a man aged 25-45 years with Graves' hyperthyroidism that later progressed to Graves' ophthalmopathy.

As for this clonotype: A much more abundant neighbour one base away suggests this may be a read error. The V and J genes are TRBV10-3 and TRBJ1-5, with TRBD1 matching 7 bases. The CDR3 loop spans 14 amino acids. Losses at the gene ends were 10 bases for V and 5 bases for J; bases not matched to a gene: 11. Germline values: CDR1 ENHRY, CDR2 SYGVKD. CDR3 amino acids: CATSYGTDDQPQHF. CDR3 coding DNA: TGTGCCACCAGCTACGGGACAGACGATCAGCCCCAGCATTTT.

This clonotype came up many times. V gene TRBV7-9 combines with J gene TRBJ2-5; maybe TRBD1 (7 bases). The CDR3 is made up of 13 amino acids. V dropped 5 bases and J dropped 5 bases, with 12 bases sitting between them. CDR1 is SEHNR, CDR2 FQNEAQ, per germline (reference sequence). Here the CDR3 reads CASSPTGRETQYF. DNA for the CDR3: TGTGCCAGCAGCCCGACAGGGAGGGAGACCCAGTACTTC.

This clonotype was picked up a small number of times. This chain joins TRBV28 and TRBJ2-3; TRBD2 matches at 11 bases. The CDR3 extends over 18 amino acids. CDR1 is MDHEN and CDR2 is SYDVKM in the germline V gene. Trimming cost V 1 base and J 0 bases; bases outside gene matches: 6. The CDR3 DNA is TGTGCCAGCAGTTTATTCACCCGACTAGCGGGGAGCACAGATACGCAGTATTTT. This encodes CASSLFTRLAGSTDTQYF.

This clonotype was detected a few times. The chain couples TRBV27 to TRBJ1-6; no definite D call. CDR3 length: 12 amino acids. Germline CDR1 MNHEY, CDR2 SMNVEV (reference sequence). Trimming removed 5 bases from V and 9 bases from J, with 8 bases in between. The CDR3 region has the DNA TGTGCCAGCAGTACCTCGCCTTCACCCCTCCACTTT. Residues: CASSTSPSPLHF.

This clonotype was seen repeatedly, ten times or more. V gene TRBV29-1 combines with J gene TRBJ2-7, with 12 positions matching TRBD1. Germline CDR1 SQVTM, CDR2 ANQGSEA. CDR3 size: 13 residues. The V and J ends lost 7 bases and 6 bases, in that order; junction bases with no gene match: 7. This chain's CDR3 is CSAPGQGAGEQYF. As DNA, the CDR3 is TGCAGCGCACCGGGACAGGGGGCGGGCGAGCAGTACTTC.

This rearrangement joins TRBV2 to TRBJ1-6; no firm D call. The germline V and J ends were trimmed by 6 bases and 14 bases, with 23 bases remaining between them. This CDR3 is 15 amino acids long. From germline, CDR1 is SNHLY and CDR2 FYNNEI. In nucleotides, the CDR3 is TGTGCCAGCAGCGGACCCCCAAGTGGGAGCCAGACCCTCCACTTT. This gives the protein CASSGPPSGSQTLHF. The complete variable domain, with remaining parts taken from reference TRBV2 and TRBJ1-6, reads EPEVTQTPSHQVTQMGQEVILRCVPISNHLYFYWYRQILGQKVEFLVSFYNNEISEKSEIFDDQFSVERPDGSNFTLKIRSTKLEDSAMYFCASSGPPSGSQTLHFGNGTRLTVT.

The chain is built from TRBV30 and TRBJ2-7, with D possibly matching TRBD2 (5 bases). V gave up 2 bases and J gave up 7 bases, with 12 bases separating them. Germline lookup yields CDR1 GTSNPN and CDR2 SVGIG (reference sequence). CDR3 length: 12 amino acids. The CDR3 sequence: CAWSLSGNEQYF. The CDR3 DNA is TGTGCCTGGAGTCTTTCGGGGAATGAGCAGTACTTC.

The chain links TRBV7-8 to TRBJ1-5; D is unresolved. Germline V gene data show CDR1 as SGHVS and CDR2 as FQNEAQ. The CDR3 spans 15 residues. V was cut by 1 base and J by 3 bases, with 10 bases left in between. The CDR3 spells CASSLVRRTNQPQHF. Here the CDR3 DNA reads TGTGCCAGCAGCTTAGTCAGAAGGACCAATCAGCCCCAGCATTTT.

This clonotype showed up just a few times. The rearrangement uses TRBV4-2 and TRBJ1-6; a weak D match, TRBD1 (6 bases). V was pared by 3 bases and J by 5 bases, with 11 bases between. The CDR3 is made up of 15 amino acids. Germline V gene sequence: CDR1 LGHNA, CDR2 YNFKEQ. CDR3 loop: CASSQDSKDNSPLHF. CDR3 sequence (DNA): TGTGCCAGCAGCCAGGACAGTAAGGATAATTCACCCCTCCACTTT.

This clonotype was counted at least ten times. The gene calls are TRBV12-3 or TRBV12-4 and TRBJ1-5, with a possible D match to TRBD1 (6 bases). The CDR3 loop spans 14 amino acids. V was trimmed by 6 bases and J by 7 bases, leaving 16 bases between them. CDR3 in amino acids: CASSKGGAWQPQHF. DNA for the CDR3: TGTGCCAGCAGCAAAGGGGGGGCCTGGCAGCCCCAGCATTTT.

This clonotype was seen a handful of times. The V call is TRBV6-1, the J call TRBJ1-2, with TRBD1 identical over 7 bases. After removal of 1 base from V and 10 bases from J, the junction contained 6 bases not matched to a gene. The CDR3 spans 13 residues. CDR1 is MNHNS, CDR2 SASEGT, per germline. For the CDR3, the DNA is TGTGCCAGCAGTGAAGTTTGGGACAGCTCCTACACCTTC. Translation gives CASSEVWDSSYTF.

The chain joins TRBV13 to TRBJ2-1, with D possibly TRBD2 on 5 matching bases. Deletions cut 4 bases from V and 6 bases from J, with 13 bases between. CDR1 and CDR2 (germline): PRHDT, FYEKMQ (reference sequence). The CDR3 spans 14 residues. CDR3 in DNA: TGTGCCAGCAGCTCTTATTCGGACTCCAATGAGCAGTTCTTC. As protein: CASSSYSDSNEQFF.

As regards this clonotype: A read error may explain this, as a much larger clone is one base away. This rearrangement joins TRBV6-1 to TRBJ2-5, with D perhaps matching TRBD1 or TRBD2 (5 bases each). The CDR3 extends over 17 amino acids. The germline gives CDR1 MNHNS, CDR2 SASEGT. Here the CDR3 DNA reads TGTGCCAGCACCCCCGGGGCAGGGTTCTCACGTCAAGAGACCCGGTACTTC. It specifies CASTPGAGFSRQETRYF.

In its sample, this clonotype was seen many times. This sequence joins TRBV7-9 and TRBJ1-2; D is uncertain. V was shortened by 1 base and J by 5 bases, with 14 bases between the two germline ends. In germline, CDR1 is SEHNR, CDR2 FQNEAQ (reference sequence). The CDR3 length is 15 residues. The CDR3 DNA is TGTGCCAGCAGCTTAGTGGTGGAGTTAAGATATGGCTACACCTTC. It encodes CASSLVVELRYGYTF. Full variable domain (remainder filled in from reference TRBV7-9 and TRBJ1-2): DTGVSQNPRHKITKRGQNVTFRCDPISEHNRLYWYRQTLGQGPEFLTYFQNEAQLEKSRLLSDRFSAERPKGSFSTLEIQRTEQGDSAMYLCASSLVVELRYGYTFGSGTRLTVV.

This chain links TRBV19 with TRBJ2-5, with no clear D. V dropped 3 bases and J dropped 0 bases, with 8 bases sitting between them. From germline, CDR1 is LNHDA and CDR2 SQIVND (reference sequence). This CDR3 comprises 14 residues. The CDR3 DNA reads TGTGCCAGTAGTATTAAGGGTCACCAAGAGACCCAGTACTTC. This codes for CASSIKGHQETQYF.

This clonotype showed up many times. This chain connects TRBV28 to TRBJ2-7, with 9 bases fitting TRBD1. CDR1 MDHEN and CDR2 SYDVKM come from the germline V gene. Unmatched junction bases numbered 6, after V lost 6 bases and J lost 3 bases. The CDR3 is 14 amino acids. DNA of the CDR3: TGTGCCAGCAGCCAACCGGGACAGGGCTACGAGCAGTACTTC. This gives the protein CASSQPGQGYEQYF.

This clonotype was recorded a few times. The chain is built from TRBV18 and TRBJ2-7; 8 bases fit TRBD1. The CDR3 runs 15 residues. Germline V gene lookup returns CDR1 KGHSH and CDR2 LQKENI. After removal of 3 bases from V and 7 bases from J, the junction contained 11 bases not matched to a gene. Here the CDR3 reads CASSPRQGPTGEQYF. CDR3 in DNA: TGTGCCAGCTCACCCAGACAGGGGCCTACGGGGGAGCAGTACTTC.

This clonotype was counted a single time. The V call is TRBV10-3, the J call TRBJ1-5; D gene uncertain. The germline gives CDR1 ENHRY, CDR2 SYGVKD. The germline V and J ends were trimmed by 2 bases and 4 bases, with 6 bases remaining between them. CDR3 length: 13 amino acids. The CDR3 DNA is TGTGCCATCAGTGAGGAGGGAAATCAGCCCCAGCATTTT. Translating it yields CAISEEGNQPQHF.